The rows below give T cell receptor beta chains drawn from one sample of a study of T cells in Graves' hyperthyroidism and ophthalmopathy. TCRdb ran MiXCR on the multiplex PCR reads and lists one entry per CDR3 protein. Among nearly 750,000 distinct CDR3 sequences listed, about a third were seen once. Sequencing used blood. The receptors stem from a middle-aged woman with Graves' hyperthyroidism. Each CDR3 is given with its conserved first and last residue. A D gene is named only where the DNA matches it firmly. Some rows mark clone size as missing; the rest say once, few, many or name a class of expanded clone.

v_gene,j_gene,d_gene,abundance,CDR3nt,CDR3aa
TRBV28,TRBJ1-1,NA,NA,TGTGCCAGCAGTTTTAATGGCGTTGAAGCTTTCTTT,CASSFNGVEAFF
TRBV7-2,TRBJ1-1,NA,NA,TGTGCCAGCAGCTTAACCCCAGGCGGGAACACTGAAGCTTTCTTT,CASSLTPGGNTEAFF
TRBV20-1,TRBJ2-5,NA,many,TGCAGTGCTAGAGATGTCGGGGGCCGAAAAGAGACCCAGTACTTC,CSARDVGGRKETQYF
TRBV7-9,TRBJ2-3,TRBD2,NA,TGTGCCAGCAGCTCGAAGCGGGGGGGGGGCACAGATACGCAGTATTTT,CASSSKRGGGTDTQYF
TRBV5-4,TRBJ2-2,TRBD1,NA,TGTGCCAGCAGCCCAGGGGGCAGCACCGGGGAGCTGTTTTTT,CASSPGGSTGELFF
TRBV20-1,TRBJ2-5,NA,many,TGCAGTGCTAGAGAGGTGGGGGGCCGAGAGACCCAGTACTTC,CSAREVGGRETQYF
TRBV7-9,TRBJ1-1,NA,many,TGTGCCAGCAGTTCACAGAGATGGCCTTCCTTGAACACTGAAGCTTTCTTT,CASSSQRWPSLNTEAFF
TRBV28,TRBJ2-7,NA,NA,TGTGCCAGCAGTTTAGGAGGGGGACCCGAGCAGTACTTC,CASSLGGGPEQYF
TRBV7-2,TRBJ2-5,TRBD2,many,TGTGCCAGCAGCCAAGGACTAGCGGGAGTCGTAGAGACCCAGTACTTC,CASSQGLAGVVETQYF
TRBV29-1,TRBJ2-7,NA,once,TGCAGCTTAACCGCAGGGGCTACCTACGAGCAGTACTTC,CSLTAGATYEQYF
TRBV6-5,TRBJ1-6,NA,NA,TGTGCCAGCACTCGAGACGGGGCCCGAAATTCACCCCTCCACTTT,CASTRDGARNSPLHF
TRBV7-9,TRBJ1-3,TRBD1,NA,TGTGCCAGCAGCTTGTCAACAGGGGTAGCTGGAAACACCATATATTTT,CASSLSTGVAGNTIYF
TRBV9,TRBJ1-2,NA,NA,TGTGCCAGCAGCGTATATGGGGACAACTCCCCGGGTGGCTACACCTTC,CASSVYGDNSPGGYTF
TRBV20-1,TRBJ1-2,TRBD1,few,TGCAGTGCTACCGGGTCGACAGGGTTAATACATGGCTACACCTTC,CSATGSTGLIHGYTF
TRBV4-3,TRBJ2-7,NA,many,TGCGCCAGCAGCCAAGGTCCAGGGGTCGAGCAGTACTTC,CASSQGPGVEQYF
TRBV20-1,TRBJ1-5,NA,many,TGCAGTGCTAGTGACAGAAATCAGCCCCAGCATTTT,CSASDRNQPQHF
TRBV12-3/TRBV12-4,TRBJ1-2,NA,NA,TGTGCCAGCAGTTTGATGGCTACTAACTATGGCTACACCTTC,CASSLMATNYGYTF
TRBV7-2,TRBJ2-7,TRBD1,many,TGTGCCAGCAGCTCTAGGGACAGGGAACCCGAGCAGTACTTC,CASSSRDREPEQYF
TRBV5-6,TRBJ1-2,NA,few,TGTGCCAGCAGCTCCTCAGGACGGGTGGACTATGGCTACACCTTC,CASSSSGRVDYGYTF
TRBV10-1,TRBJ2-5,NA,many,TGCGCCAGCAGCGGGGGAGGCAGCCGGGAGACCCAGTACTTC,CASSGGGSRETQYF
TRBV27,TRBJ2-7,TRBD1,NA,TGTGCCAGCAGTCATACCGGGACAGCTATATACGAGCAGTACTTC,CASSHTGTAIYEQYF
TRBV5-8,TRBJ1-5,NA,NA,TGTGCCAGCAGGGGCCGGACATCGAGCAATCAGCCCCAGCATTTT,CASRGRTSSNQPQHF
TRBV10-2,TRBJ1-1,NA,NA,TGTGCCAGCAGCCAAGCAAGGGCGAACACTGAAGCTTTCTTT,CASSQARANTEAFF
TRBV24-1,TRBJ1-2,NA,NA,TGTGCCACCAGTGACCAGACAGGCTATGGCTACACCTTC,CATSDQTGYGYTF
TRBV14,TRBJ2-7,NA,many,TGTGCCAGCAGCCGTGGGCACGAGCAGTACTTC,CASSRGHEQYF
TRBV24-1,TRBJ2-5,TRBD2,NA,TGTGCCACCAGCGACAGACTAGCGGGCCAAGAGACCCAGTACTTC,CATSDRLAGQETQYF
TRBV12-3/TRBV12-4,TRBJ1-2,TRBD1,NA,TGTGCCAGCACCACGGACAGGGAGTATGGCTACACCTTC,CASTTDREYGYTF
TRBV2,TRBJ1-1,NA,few,TGTGCCAGCAGTGAGGAAGTGAACACTGAAGCTTTCTTT,CASSEEVNTEAFF
TRBV9,TRBJ1-4,NA,many,TGTGCCAGCGCGAGGAGGGCTAATGAAAAACTGTTTTTT,CASARRANEKLFF
TRBV29-1,TRBJ2-5,TRBD2,many,TGCAGCGTTGAAAGGCTAGCGGGAGGTCTGGAGACCCAGTACTTC,CSVERLAGGLETQYF
TRBV29-1,TRBJ1-5,TRBD1,NA,TGCAGCGTTGAACTCACGACAGGGGTAGGTCAGCCCCAGCATTTT,CSVELTTGVGQPQHF
TRBV7-9,TRBJ1-1,TRBD1,NA,TGTGCCAGCAGTGGGCAGGGGGGAGTCACTGAAGCTTTCTTT,CASSGQGGVTEAFF
TRBV10-3,TRBJ2-6,TRBD2,NA,TGTGCCATCAAGGAGCGGGAGACCGGGGCCAACGTCCTGACTTTC,CAIKERETGANVLTF
TRBV15,TRBJ2-3,NA,NA,TGTGCCACCAGCGGAACTGGCAGGTCGTTAGGTACGCAGTATTTT,CATSGTGRSLGTQYF
TRBV7-8,TRBJ1-2,NA,many,TGTGCCAGCAGTCCGACCCATTCTAACTATGGCTACACCTTC,CASSPTHSNYGYTF
TRBV12-3/TRBV12-4,TRBJ1-6,NA,NA,TGTGCCAGCAGTTTTGGGGCCCGCAGAGGTTCACCCCTCCACTTT,CASSFGARRGSPLHF
TRBV20-1,TRBJ2-5,TRBD1,NA,TGCAGTGCTAGACTAGGGACAGGGGGGAAAGAGACCCAGTACTTC,CSARLGTGGKETQYF
TRBV3-1,TRBJ1-1,NA,few,TGTGCCATCGAGGCATCCGACCGGGTTACTGAAGCTTTCTTT,CAIEASDRVTEAFF
TRBV5-5,TRBJ2-1,NA,NA,TGTGCCAGCAGCTTAGAGTGGGACAAGCAGTTCTTC,CASSLEWDKQFF
TRBV20-1,TRBJ1-2,TRBD1,many,TGCAGTGTAGCTAGGGAGGACAGGGGCTTTTATGGCTACACCTTC,CSVAREDRGFYGYTF
TRBV27,TRBJ2-5,TRBD2,NA,TGTGCCAGCAGTACTAGCGGGGGGGCCGAAGAGACCCAGTACTTC,CASSTSGGAEETQYF
TRBV9,TRBJ1-2,NA,many,TGTGCCAGCAGCGTAGCGCGTGGCGGCCAGTATGGCTACACCTTC,CASSVARGGQYGYTF
TRBV15,TRBJ2-7,TRBD1,many,TGTGCCACCAGCAGCCGGGACAGGGGTTCCTACGAGCAGTACTTC,CATSSRDRGSYEQYF
TRBV7-9,TRBJ2-1,TRBD1,many,TGTGCCAGCAGCTCTTCGACAGGGAACTACAATGAGCAGTTCTTC,CASSSSTGNYNEQFF
TRBV10-3,TRBJ1-1,TRBD1,NA,TGTGCCAGCAGCGGGACAGGGGTGAACACTGAAGCTTTCTTT,CASSGTGVNTEAFF
TRBV2,TRBJ1-4,TRBD1,NA,TGTGCCAGCAGTGTTCTAGCGGGAGGGGGCAATGAAAAACTGTTTTTT,CASSVLAGGGNEKLFF
TRBV28,TRBJ1-1,NA,NA,TGTGCCAGCAGTACGAACGGGGTTAAAGCTTTCTTT,CASSTNGVKAFF
TRBV2,TRBJ1-2,NA,NA,TGTGCCAGAAAACCAGGGGATCGATTAGGCTATGGCTACACCTTC,CARKPGDRLGYGYTF
TRBV29-1,TRBJ2-5,NA,NA,TGCAGCGTTGACGACGGGGCGGAAGAGACCCAGTACTTC,CSVDDGAEETQYF
TRBV20-1,TRBJ1-1,TRBD1,NA,TGCAGTGCGCCTACAGGGGGCCGGGGAAACACTGAAGCTTTCTTT,CSAPTGGRGNTEAFF
TRBV10-1,TRBJ2-7,NA,few,TGCGCCAGCAGTGAGGAGGGGCAGGGGAGAGTCTACGAGCAGTACTTC,CASSEEGQGRVYEQYF